This T cell receptor (beta chain) was documented in a study of CD8 T cells in ankylosing spondylitis (dated by TCRdb to about 2017). The study in broad terms: T cell receptor beta repertoires were profiled in healthy donors and ankylosing spondylitis patients so that disease-linked TCR variants could be found. The full study cohort comprised about 23 ankylosing spondylitis patients and over a hundred healthy donors. Peripheral blood was sampled, and synovial fluid was additionally collected from ankylosing spondylitis patients. Summary of the overall study and its limitations: Some motif variants had previously been reported in the synovial fluid and blood of reactive arthritis patients, which suggests shared mechanisms of disease initiation. Blood from ankylosing spondylitis patients appeared to be characterized by a TCR beta motif made up of several highly homologous amino acid variants. A CD8+ phenotype was shown by the disease-linked clones, which were found at relatively low frequencies in peripheral blood. According to the report, matched synovial fluid samples from ankylosing spondylitis patients were significantly enriched for the disease-linked clones.

Clipping removes 4 bases from V and 2 bases from J, with 7 as the unmatched junction base count. The cysteine opens and the phenylalanine closes a CDR3 of 15 amino acids. The only DNA kept is the CDR3, 45 bases in frame from the first base. The germline V gene (reference sequence) specifies SEHNR as CDR1 and FQNEAQ as CDR2. This clonotype was recorded a few times. The specificity of this receptor is unknown. The record has no base qualities; no much larger clone is one base away. Sequenced on an Illumina HiSeq 2500. Quantitative 5'-RACE with molecular barcodes was used to prepare TCR beta libraries. The original pipeline was this. To identify disease-linked TCR variants, a new computational method was used, one built on a probabilistic model of VDJ rearrangement. Starting from the raw public reads, TCRdb applied fastp trimming at Q25, assembled clones with MiXCR and retained in-frame beta chains. Under each unique CDR3 protein, matching rows form one entry showing the most common genes and DNA. Here the V and J calls rest on TCRdb's processing, not on the authors' analysis. This sample is represented by more than 150,000 distinct CDR3 sequences; 15% to 20% of them were singletons. The ten largest clones add up to 4.3% of the sample.

Recombination linked TRBV7-9 to TRBJ1-2; 7 middle bases align to TRBD1. The specimen sequenced was blood, either unsorted or a sorted T cell fraction (not recorded which). The source is a male donor under 30 with ankylosing spondylitis or in good health (not recorded which). Donor details come from another sample of the same person, matched by shared clones. CDR3 protein: CASSSASGQNYGYTF. The base sequence is TGTGCCAGCAGCTCAGCCTCGGGACAGAACTATGGCTACACCTTC.